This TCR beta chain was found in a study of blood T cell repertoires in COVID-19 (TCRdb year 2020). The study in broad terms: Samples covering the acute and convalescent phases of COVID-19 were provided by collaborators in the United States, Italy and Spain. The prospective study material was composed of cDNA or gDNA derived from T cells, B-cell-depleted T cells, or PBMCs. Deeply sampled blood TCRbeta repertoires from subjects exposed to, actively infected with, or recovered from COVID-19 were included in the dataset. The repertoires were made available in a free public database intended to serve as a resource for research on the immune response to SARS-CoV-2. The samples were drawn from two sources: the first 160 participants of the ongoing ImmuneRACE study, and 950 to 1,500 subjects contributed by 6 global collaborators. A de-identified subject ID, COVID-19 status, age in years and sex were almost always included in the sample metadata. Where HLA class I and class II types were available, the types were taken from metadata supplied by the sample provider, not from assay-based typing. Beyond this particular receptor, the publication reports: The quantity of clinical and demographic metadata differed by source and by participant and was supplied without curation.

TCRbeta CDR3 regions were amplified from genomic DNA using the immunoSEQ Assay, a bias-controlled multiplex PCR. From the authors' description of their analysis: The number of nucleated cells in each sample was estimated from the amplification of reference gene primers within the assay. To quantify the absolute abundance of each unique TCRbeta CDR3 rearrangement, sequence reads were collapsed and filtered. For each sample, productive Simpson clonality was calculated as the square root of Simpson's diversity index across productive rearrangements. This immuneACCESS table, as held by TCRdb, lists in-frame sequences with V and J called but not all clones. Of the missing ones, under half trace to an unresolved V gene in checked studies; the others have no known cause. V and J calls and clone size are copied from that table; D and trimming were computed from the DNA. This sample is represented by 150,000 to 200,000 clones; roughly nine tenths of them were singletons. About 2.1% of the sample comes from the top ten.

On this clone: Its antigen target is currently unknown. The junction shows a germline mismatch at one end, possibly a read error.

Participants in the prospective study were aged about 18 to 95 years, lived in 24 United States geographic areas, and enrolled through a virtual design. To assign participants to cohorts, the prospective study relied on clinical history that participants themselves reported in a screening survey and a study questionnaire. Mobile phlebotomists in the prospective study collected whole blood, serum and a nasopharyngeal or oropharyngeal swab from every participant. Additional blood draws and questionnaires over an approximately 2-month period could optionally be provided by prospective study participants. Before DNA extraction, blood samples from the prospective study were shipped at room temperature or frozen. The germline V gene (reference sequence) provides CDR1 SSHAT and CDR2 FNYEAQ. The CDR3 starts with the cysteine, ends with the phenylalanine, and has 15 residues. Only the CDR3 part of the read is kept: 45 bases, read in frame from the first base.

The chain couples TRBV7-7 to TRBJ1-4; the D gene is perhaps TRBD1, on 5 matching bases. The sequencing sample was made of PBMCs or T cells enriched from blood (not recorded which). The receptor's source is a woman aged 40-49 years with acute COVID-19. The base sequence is TGTGCTAGCAGCCCCGGCAGGGTGGCTAATGAAAAACTGTTTTTT. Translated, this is CASSPGRVANEKLFF.